The rows below give T cell receptor beta chains drawn from one sample of a study of T cells after yellow fever vaccination. TCRdb redid the calling of the 5' RACE reads with MiXCR, one entry per CDR3 protein. This sample carries approximately 150,000 distinct CDR3 sequences, approximately 6.2% of them seen once, and the ten largest clones take roughly 3%. The input for sequencing was CD4+ T cells sorted from PBMCs, taken on the day of the first yellow fever vaccination. The receptors shown here come from a man between 18 and 35 years old who received the YFV17D yellow fever vaccine. Both conserved end residues are part of each CDR3. The D gene is left open where the match is weak. Clone size is stated in some rows and not others, as once, few, many or a class when expanded.

abundance	j_gene	d_gene	v_gene	CDR3aa	CDR3nt
many	TRBJ2-1	NA	TRBV28	CASSSRHNEQFF	TGTGCCAGCAGTTCTAGGCACAATGAGCAGTTCTTC
many	TRBJ2-1	TRBD2	TRBV6-1	CASSVTSDNEQFF	TGTGCCAGCAGTGTGACTAGCGACAATGAGCAGTTCTTC
few	TRBJ1-5	NA	TRBV23-1	CASSPLGNPANQPQHF	TGCGCCAGCAGTCCTTTGGGGAACCCTGCCAATCAGCCCCAGCATTTT
many	TRBJ1-2	TRBD1	TRBV29-1	CSVGRDRRYTF	TGCAGCGTTGGCCGGGACAGGCGCTACACCTTC
NA	TRBJ1-4	NA	TRBV11-2	CASSGVTTEKLFF	TGTGCCAGCAGTGGGGTTACTACTGAAAAACTGTTTTTT
few	TRBJ2-3	TRBD2	TRBV4-1	CASSQDGMRGGYFTDTQYF	TGCGCCAGCAGCCAAGATGGAATGCGGGGGGGTTACTTCACAGATACGCAGTATTTT
many	TRBJ2-3	NA	TRBV5-4	CASSSPPGTQYF	TGTGCCAGCAGCTCGCCACCTGGTACGCAGTATTTT
many	TRBJ2-5	NA	TRBV7-9	CASSFILHWETQYF	TGTGCCAGCAGCTTCATTTTACACTGGGAGACCCAGTACTTC
many	TRBJ2-7	NA	TRBV29-1	CSVRGLYEQYF	TGCAGCGTTCGGGGCCTTTACGAGCAGTACTTC
NA	TRBJ1-5	NA	TRBV20-1	CSAWGQGPGWNQPQHF	TGCAGTGCCTGGGGCCAGGGTCCGGGCTGGAATCAGCCCCAGCATTTT
NA	TRBJ2-7	NA	TRBV6-1	CASSEGPPRRAYEQYF	TGTGCCAGCAGTGAGGGACCGCCCCGTCGTGCCTACGAGCAGTACTTC
many	TRBJ2-1	NA	TRBV9	CASSVGLGPGNNEQFF	TGTGCCAGCAGCGTAGGGTTGGGCCCCGGGAATAATGAGCAGTTCTTC
few	TRBJ1-2	TRBD1	TRBV10-3	CAIRTTGGGYGYTF	TGTGCCATCAGAACCACAGGGGGCGGCTATGGCTACACCTTC
few	TRBJ2-3	NA	TRBV5-4	CASSFGGYPTDTQYF	TGTGCCAGCAGCTTCGGGGGATACCCCACAGATACGCAGTATTTT
NA	TRBJ1-5	NA	TRBV20-1	CSARVGEGDQPQHF	TGCAGTGCTAGAGTCGGAGAGGGGGATCAGCCCCAGCATTTT
NA	TRBJ2-3	TRBD1	TRBV5-5	CASSLGPGTGTTDTQYF	TGTGCCAGCAGCTTGGGTCCCGGGACAGGGACCACAGATACGCAGTATTTT
few	TRBJ2-3	NA	TRBV13	CASSALLGTDTQYF	TGTGCCAGCAGCGCGCTTTTAGGAACCGATACGCAGTATTTT
NA	TRBJ2-1	TRBD1	TRBV5-1	CASSLRDRVLAEQFF	TGCGCCAGCAGCCTCCGGGACAGGGTTTTGGCTGAGCAGTTCTTC
many	TRBJ1-2	TRBD1	TRBV5-1	CASSRQGTYGYTF	TGCGCCAGCAGTCGACAGGGTACCTATGGCTACACCTTC
many	TRBJ1-4	NA	TRBV20-1	CSARPARTSGEKLFF	TGCAGTGCTAGACCGGCGCGCACGTCCGGTGAAAAACTGTTTTTT
many	TRBJ1-2	NA	TRBV4-1	CASSQDRDYGYTF	TGCGCCAGCAGCCAAGACAGGGACTATGGCTACACCTTC
many	TRBJ1-4	NA	TRBV20-1	CSAVTSYANEKLFF	TGCAGTGCTGTCACATCATACGCTAATGAAAAACTGTTTTTT
NA	TRBJ1-3	NA	TRBV5-1	CASSYGSEGNTIYF	TGCGCCAGCAGCTACGGCAGTGAGGGAAACACCATATATTTT
few	TRBJ2-7	TRBD1	TRBV10-3	CAGGTGPYEQYF	TGTGCCGGGGGGACAGGGCCCTACGAGCAGTACTTC
many	TRBJ2-1	TRBD2	TRBV6-2/TRBV6-3	CASSYYDGGGNEQFF	TGTGCCAGCAGTTACTATGACGGGGGGGGAAATGAGCAGTTCTTC
many	TRBJ1-1	NA	TRBV18	CASSPREGFDSEAFF	TGTGCCAGCTCACCACGAGAAGGATTCGATAGTGAAGCTTTCTTT
NA	TRBJ1-2	TRBD1	TRBV20-1	CSALTGADYGYTF	TGCAGTGCCCTGACAGGGGCGGACTATGGCTACACCTTC
NA	TRBJ2-3	TRBD2	TRBV6-5	CASSYSRGGAEDTQYF	TGTGCCAGCAGTTACTCTCGCGGGGGGGCAGAAGATACGCAGTATTTT
NA	TRBJ2-7	TRBD1	TRBV5-1	CASSPGGAGTGDEQYF	TGCGCCAGCAGCCCGGGGGGGGCCGGGACAGGGGACGAGCAGTACTTC
many	TRBJ2-2	TRBD1	TRBV6-2/TRBV6-3	CASKQGASTGELFF	TGTGCCAGCAAACAGGGGGCATCCACCGGGGAGCTGTTTTTT
few	TRBJ2-5	NA	TRBV5-1	CASSLDSSGTQYF	TGCGCCAGCAGCTTGGATTCGTCCGGGACCCAGTACTTC
many	TRBJ2-3	NA	TRBV10-3	CAISGLASSTDTQYF	TGTGCCATCAGTGGTTTGGCAAGCAGCACAGATACGCAGTATTTT
many	TRBJ2-1	TRBD1	TRBV20-1	CSAEGTGRQFF	TGCAGTGCTGAAGGGACAGGCCGGCAGTTCTTC